This paragraph reports one T cell receptor (beta chain). This sample stems from a study of preoperative IRX-2 immunotherapy in early breast cancer. Assay used: immunoSEQ multiplex PCR; TCRdb lists only in-frame clones, some missing. The sample lists roughly 30,000 clones, roughly four fifths seen once, with just under 2.5% in the top ten. V was shortened by 5 bases and J by 5 bases, with 28 bases between the two germline ends. Germline V gives CDR1 MNHGY, CDR2 SAAAGT. This CDR3 comprises 19 residues. Treatment denoted: preoperative locoregional IRX-2 cytokine immunotherapy. Samples came from a phase Ib trial of preoperative locoregional IRX-2 cytokine immunotherapy.

The specimen comprised lymph node tissue, sampled from a patient treated with IRX-2 immunotherapy. The V gene is TRBV6-8, the J gene TRBJ1-5, with TRBD1 as a possible D gene (6 bases). This TCR was recovered from a human donor with breast cancer. CDR3 nucleotides: TGTGCCAGCAGTCCCGTCAGAGGGGGAACAGGAGAAGGGCATCAGCCCCAGCATTTT. Translated: CASSPVRGGTGEGHQPQHF.